The rows below give T cell receptor beta chains drawn from one sample of a study of technical replicates of blood from a few donors. The table came from immunoSEQ multiplex PCR; TCRdb's copy has only in-frame clones and leaves some out. This table has approximately 73,000 clones, 96% appearing once. Sample: T cells isolated from PBMCs. The receptors derive from a human donor in good health. Each CDR3 is given with its conserved first and last residue. D genes are given only for firm matches. A row's size may be missing; if present it is once, few, many or a size class.

length	size	V	J	D	DNA	CDR3
15	once	TRBV5-6	TRBJ1-5	.	TGTGCCAGCAGCTTGTCCAGGATTAGCAATCAGCCCCAGCATTTT	CASSLSRISNQPQHF
13	.	TRBV30	TRBJ2-7	TRBD1	TGTGCCTGGTCCGGGACAGGGTTCTACGAGCAGTACTTC	CAWSGTGFYEQYF
17	.	TRBV9	TRBJ2-1	TRBD1	TGTGCCAGCAGCGCACTAACAGGGGGCGCATGGGCCAATGAGCAGTTCTTC	CASSALTGGAWANEQFF
17	.	TRBV5-1	TRBJ2-3	TRBD2	TGCGCCAGCAGCTTGCGCGGGGGATTGGGTAGCACAGATACGCAGTATTTT	CASSLRGGLGSTDTQYF
14	.	TRBV18	TRBJ2-1	TRBD1	TGTGCCAGCTCACCAAACGACAGGGCCAATGAGCAGTTCTTC	CASSPNDRANEQFF
14	.	TRBV18	TRBJ2-1	.	TGTGCCAGCTCACCAGAGATCAGGGCGAATGAGCAGTTCTTC	CASSPEIRANEQFF
15	.	TRBV7-2	TRBJ1-2	TRBD1	TGTGCCAGCAGCTCACAGGGGACTCCTAACTATGGCTACACCTTC	CASSSQGTPNYGYTF
17	.	TRBV5-1	TRBJ2-3	.	TGCGCCAGCAGCTTCCCCCGGGGAGGGGGAGACACAGATACGCAGTATTTT	CASSFPRGGGDTDTQYF
12	.	TRBV13	TRBJ2-7	.	TGTGCCAGCTCCATTGGACTTGGCGAGCAGTACTTC	CASSIGLGEQYF
15	.	TRBV14	TRBJ2-1	TRBD1	TGTGCCAGCAGCCTCAGGACAGGGGGCTACAATGAGCAGTTCTTC	CASSLRTGGYNEQFF
17	.	TRBV21-1	TRBJ2-7	.	TGTGCCAGCAGCAAAAAAGGAGGGGTCAGTCCTTCCTACGAGCAGTACTTC	CASSKKGGVSPSYEQYF
15	.	TRBV19	TRBJ2-2	.	TGTGCCAGTAGTATTCTTGACTCTAACACCGGGGAGCTGTTTTTT	CASSILDSNTGELFF
16	.	TRBV9	TRBJ2-7	TRBD2	TGTGCCAGCAGCGGTGCGGGACTAGGATCTTCCTACGAGCAGTACTTC	CASSGAGLGSSYEQYF
15	.	TRBV9	TRBJ1-5	.	TGTGCCAGCAGCTCTGGGGGAGGGGGCAATCAGCCCCAGCATTTT	CASSSGGGGNQPQHF
15	.	TRBV6-6	TRBJ2-1	TRBD1	TGTGCCAGCAGTCGTCGGGACAGGGTGGTTTCCGAGCAGTTCTTC	CASSRRDRVVSEQFF
14	.	TRBV6-1	TRBJ2-7	TRBD2	TGTGCCAGCAGACCCAGCGGGATCGGCTACGAGCAGTACTTC	CASRPSGIGYEQYF
14	.	TRBV6-6	TRBJ2-5	.	TGTGCCAGCAGTTACATCGGTTTTAAAGAGACCCAGTACTTC	CASSYIGFKETQYF
15	.	TRBV29-1	TRBJ1-4	TRBD1	TGCAGCGTTGCGTCGTTCGGCAGGGGGAATGAAAAACTGTTTTTT	CSVASFGRGNEKLFF
15	.	TRBV27	TRBJ2-1	TRBD2	TGTGCCAGCAGTCGACTAGCGGGAGGGTATGGTGAGCAGTTCTTC	CASSRLAGGYGEQFF
13	.	TRBV10-1	TRBJ2-5	TRBD1	TGCGCCAGCAGTGAAGGGGGCTCAGAGACCCAGTACTTC	CASSEGGSETQYF
15	.	TRBV7-9	TRBJ2-1	TRBD2	TGTGCCAGCAGCCTGACTAGCGGGAGCTTCAGTGAGCAGTTCTTC	CASSLTSGSFSEQFF
16	.	TRBV11-3	TRBJ1-4	TRBD1	TGTGCCAGCAGCTCGCCCTACAGGGGGAGAGAAGAAAAACTGTTTTTT	CASSSPYRGREEKLFF
15	.	TRBV7-3	TRBJ2-7	TRBD2	TGTGCCAGCAGCCCATGGGGGGAGGGTACCTACGAGCAGTACTTC	CASSPWGEGTYEQYF
16	.	TRBV5-6	TRBJ2-2	.	TGTGCCAGCAGCTTCAGGCGGGACAGACTTACCGGGGAGCTGTTTTTT	CASSFRRDRLTGELFF
15	.	TRBV18	TRBJ2-3	.	TGTGCCAGCTCACCACCGTCCACAGGGTCAGATACGCAGTATTTT	CASSPPSTGSDTQYF
15	.	TRBV7-2	TRBJ2-5	.	TGTGCCAGCAGCCCGGCGGCAGGGTTATGGGAGACCCAGTACTTC	CASSPAAGLWETQYF
14	.	TRBV5-4	TRBJ2-7	.	TGTGCCAGCAGCAAGGACATAGGATCCTACGAGCAGTACTTC	CASSKDIGSYEQYF
15	.	TRBV4-2	TRBJ2-5	.	TGTGCCAGCAGCCAAGAGGAGCTACCCCAAGAGACCCAGTACTTC	CASSQEELPQETQYF
13	.	TRBV28	TRBJ2-4	TRBD1	TGTGCCAGCAGCACTCGGGACAGGGTAGAAACGTACTTC	CASSTRDRVETYF
18	.	TRBV11-2	TRBJ2-6	TRBD1	TGTGCCAGCAGCCTAAGGACAGGCCTTTTCTCTGGGGCCAACGTCCTGACTTTC	CASSLRTGLFSGANVLTF
15	.	TRBV25-1	TRBJ2-3	TRBD2	TGTGCCAGCAGCAGACTAGCGGGAGGGCAAGATACGCAGTATTTT	CASSRLAGGQDTQYF
15	.	TRBV5-1	TRBJ1-5	.	TGCGCCAGCAGCTCAGAAGGGGTAGGCAATCAGCCCCAGCATTTT	CASSSEGVGNQPQHF
16	.	TRBV19	TRBJ2-5	TRBD1	TGTGCCAGTAGTATCGGGGGACAGGGATGGCGAGAGACCCAGTACTTC	CASSIGGQGWRETQYF
14	.	TRBV5-4	TRBJ1-4	.	TGTGCCAGCAGCCAAGATACAGGAAATGAAAAACTGTTTTTT	CASSQDTGNEKLFF
14	.	TRBV28	TRBJ1-4	.	TGTGCCAGTACCAGGGTATCAACTAATGAAAAACTGTTTTTT	CASTRVSTNEKLFF
17	once	TRBV7-9	TRBJ2-3	TRBD1	TGTGCCAGCGAACACGTGCAGGGGGCCGCTAGCACAGATACGCAGTATTTT	CASEHVQGAASTDTQYF
14	.	TRBV5-4	TRBJ2-3	.	TGTGCCAGCAGCTTGGAAGGGGGCACAGATACGCAGTATTTT	CASSLEGGTDTQYF
15	.	TRBV5-4	TRBJ2-7	TRBD2	TGTGCCAGCAGCCCCGGGACTAGCGGGCTCTACGAGCAGTACTTC	CASSPGTSGLYEQYF
13	once	TRBV9	TRBJ2-7	TRBD1	TGTGCCAGCAGCGTAGAGGACAGGGGAGAGCAGTACTTC	CASSVEDRGEQYF
13	.	TRBV7-3	TRBJ2-7	TRBD2	TGTGCCAGCAGCTCATCGGGGGGTTACGAGCAGTACTTC	CASSSSGGYEQYF
14	.	TRBV7-9	TRBJ2-3	TRBD1	TGTGCCAGCAAAAGACAGGGATCGGCAGATACGCAGTATTTT	CASKRQGSADTQYF
14	.	TRBV9	TRBJ2-3	.	TGTGCCAGCAGCGTCAGCGGGAGCACAGATACGCAGTATTTT	CASSVSGSTDTQYF
14	once	TRBV9	TRBJ2-2	.	TGTGCCAGCAGCGTAAGGGGAAACACCGGGGAGCTGTTTTTT	CASSVRGNTGELFF
14	.	TRBV13	TRBJ2-7	.	TGTGCCAGCAGCCACTACGGACAGTCCTACGAGCAGTACTTC	CASSHYGQSYEQYF
13	.	TRBV6-6	TRBJ2-7	TRBD2	TGTGCCAGCAGTAGCGGGATTATAGGCGAGCAGTACTTC	CASSSGIIGEQYF